This passage covers 17 T cell receptor beta chains from one sample sequenced in a study of T cell responses to AZD1222 COVID-19 vaccine. Clones were read by immunoSEQ multiplex PCR, and TCRdb kept only the in-frame ones, dropping some. Of approximately 71,000 clones in the sample, about 90% were seen once. Sequenced here: peripheral blood, sampled on day 0 of AZD1222 vaccination. These receptors were obtained from an adult in good health.

V is TRBV5-1 and J is TRBJ2-7; no definite D call. Trimming pared 1 base from V and 3 bases from J, leaving 11 bases between. The CDR3 totals 14 residues. CDR1 is SGHRS, CDR2 YFSETQ, per germline. In nucleotides, the CDR3 is TGCGCCAGCAGCTTGAGCGCTTCATACTACGAGCAGTACTTC. Amino acids: CASSLSASYYEQYF.

The rearrangement joins TRBV28 to TRBJ1-2; the match to TRBD1 covers 9 bases. This CDR3 has 14 amino acids. V was clipped by 5 bases and J by 4 bases; unmatched bases: 5. From germline, CDR1 is MDHEN and CDR2 SYDVKM. DNA of the CDR3: TGTGCCAGCAGTCACCGGGACAGGGTCTATGGCTACACCTTC. It yields the protein CASSHRDRVYGYTF.

This chain joins TRBV5-6 and TRBJ1-1; no clear D. Germline V gene lookup returns CDR1 SGHDT and CDR2 YYEEEE. The CDR3 loop spans 12 amino acids. The V gene lost 5 bases and the J gene lost 0 bases, with 5 bases spanning the gap. Here the CDR3 reads CASSEMNTEAFF. CDR3 nucleotide sequence: TGTGCCAGCAGTGAGATGAACACTGAAGCTTTCTTT.

The chain couples TRBV5-6 to TRBJ2-7; a weak D match, TRBD1 (7 bases). Germline CDR1 SGHDT, CDR2 YYEEEE. V lost 1 base and J lost 3, with 14 bases in between. The CDR3 totals 15 residues. The CDR3 DNA reads as TGTGCCAGCAGCTTGCTCTCAGGGGGGCTCTACGAGCAGTACTTC. Translated: CASSLLSGGLYEQYF.

This chain joins TRBV5-4 and TRBJ2-2, with TRBD2 matching over 7 bases. Germline trimming cut 0 bases from V and 2 bases from J; bases unmatched to any gene: 4. Germline CDR1 and CDR2: SGHNT and YYREEE (reference sequence). The CDR3 spans 16 residues. In nucleotides, the CDR3 is TGTGCCAGCAGCTTGGTCGGGACTATAAACACCGGGGAGCTGTTTTTT. Translating it yields CASSLVGTINTGELFF.

V is TRBV18 and J is TRBJ2-1; 7 positions agree with TRBD1. V shed 5 bases, J shed 0 bases, and the junction held 4 bases outside the gene matches. CDR3 length: 15 residues. CDR1 is KGHSH and CDR2 is LQKENI in the germline V gene. CDR3 in amino acids: CASSSTGDSYNEQFF. Here the CDR3 DNA reads TGTGCCAGCTCATCTACAGGGGACTCCTACAATGAGCAGTTCTTC.

CDR3 loop: CASSPGLGYEQYF. In DNA form, the CDR3 reads TGTGCCAGCAGCCCAGGACTAGGCTACGAGCAGTACTTC. This sequence joins TRBV7-2 and TRBJ2-7; 7 nucleotides line up with TRBD2. Germline values: CDR1 SGHTA, CDR2 FQGNSA. The CDR3 has 13 residues. Losses at the gene ends were 5 bases for V and 3 bases for J; bases not matched to a gene: 4.

The chain carries TRBV19 and TRBJ1-2; no definite D call. With 6 bases removed from V and 5 bases from J, the gap between germline ends came to 13 bases. The CDR3 sequence is 13 residues long. Germline V CDR1 and CDR2: LNHDA, SQIVND (reference sequence). The CDR3 coding sequence is TGTGCCAGTAGCATTCTGGGCCAATATGGCTACACCTTC. As protein: CASSILGQYGYTF.

The V and J genes are TRBV7-2 and TRBJ1-2; tentative D call: TRBD1 (5 bases). The germline V and J ends were trimmed by 2 bases and 1 base, with 11 bases remaining between them. The CDR3 runs to 15 residues. From germline, CDR1 is SGHTA and CDR2 FQGNSA. CDR3 sequence reads: CASSLLLGVNYGYTF. The CDR3 DNA reads TGTGCCAGCAGCTTACTTTTAGGGGTTAACTATGGCTACACCTTC.

The chain recombines TRBV6-2 or TRBV6-3 with TRBJ2-6; D possibly matches TRBD1 or TRBD2 (5 bases each). Per the germline V gene, CDR1 is MNHEY and CDR2 is SVGEGT. The CDR3 contains 17 residues. Trimming pared 4 bases from V and 0 bases from J, leaving 13 bases between. The CDR3 DNA reads TGTGCCAGCAGTTGGGGCCAGGGACGCTCTGGGGCCAACGTCCTGACTTTC. Protein product: CASSWGQGRSGANVLTF.

The rearrangement uses TRBV5-1 and TRBJ1-4; the match to TRBD1 covers 7 bases. Germline CDR1 reads SGHRS; CDR2 reads YFSETQ. V lost 3 bases to trimming and J lost 4 bases; unmatched junction nucleotides: 6. The CDR3 contains 15 residues. CDR3 loop: CASSSGDSRNEKLFF. The CDR3 DNA follows: TGCGCCAGCAGCTCCGGGGACAGCCGTAATGAAAAACTGTTTTTT.

The count of this clone is one. V is TRBV6-1 and J is TRBJ1-1; the D is unclear. With 2 bases removed from V and 1 base from J, the gap between germline ends came to 5 bases. The CDR3 runs 13 residues. Germline V gene lookup returns CDR1 MNHNS and CDR2 SASEGT. The CDR3 region has the DNA TGTGCCAGCAGTGAAAAGGAGAACACTGAAGCTTTCTTT. Protein product: CASSEKENTEAFF.

This clone was recorded only once. The rearrangement uses TRBV19 and TRBJ2-2, with TRBD2 identical over 10 bases. This CDR3 contains 15 residues. In germline, CDR1 is LNHDA, CDR2 SQIVND (reference sequence). The trim removed 3 bases at V and 6 bases at J, leaving 4 bases unmatched. CDR3 nucleotide sequence: TGTGCCAGTAGTATTTTGAGCGGGAGGGCCGGGGAGCTGTTTTTT. This sequence encodes CASSILSGRAGELFF.

In its sample, this clone was seen a few times. The chain has TRBV6-4 and TRBJ2-2; a weak D match, TRBD1 (5 bases). V was shortened by 3 bases and J by 3 bases, with 8 bases between the two germline ends. Germline lookup yields CDR1 MRHNA and CDR2 SNTAGT. The CDR3 is 14 residues long. CDR3 DNA: TGTGCCAGCAGTGAGGGGCCTGACACCGGGGAGCTGTTTTTT. It is translated as CASSEGPDTGELFF.

The chain has TRBV19 and TRBJ1-2, with TRBD1 identical over 7 bases. V was pared by 8 bases and J by 5 bases, with 17 bases of the junction left unmatched. Germline values: CDR1 LNHDA, CDR2 SQIVND (reference sequence). The CDR3 contains 16 residues. CDR3 sequence reads: CASPSYRQGPGYGYTF. The CDR3 region has the DNA TGTGCCAGTCCCTCCTATAGACAGGGACCAGGTTATGGCTACACCTTC.

V is TRBV7-8 and J is TRBJ2-3; 9 bases are shared with TRBD2. Germline assignment: CDR1 SGHVS and CDR2 FQNEAQ. The CDR3 sequence is 16 residues long. The V and J ends lost 5 bases and 6 bases, in that order; junction bases with no gene match: 12. The CDR3 region is CASSRPGGRALDTQYF. The DNA of the CDR3 is TGTGCCAGCAGCCGCCCAGGCGGGAGGGCCCTGGATACGCAGTATTTT.

Points on this clone: Other DNA sequences from this sample encode an identical CDR3 as well. This chain uses TRBV4-2 with TRBJ2-3; D is tentatively TRBD1 or TRBD2 (5 bases each). The CDR3 consists of 14 residues. Germline loops: CDR1 LGHNA, CDR2 YNFKEQ. The V and J ends lost 0 bases and 5 bases respectively, with 9 bases between them. The CDR3 DNA reads TGTGCCAGCAGCCAAGATCCTGGGGGAGATACGCAGTATTTT. Its translation: CASSQDPGGDTQYF.